These T cell receptor beta chains were read from a single sample in a study of cytomegalovirus exposure and HLA in healthy donors. The assay was immunoSEQ multiplex PCR, and TCRdb's table has in-frame clones only and misses some. This sample has approximately 150,000 clones, with about 77% found just once. Sequencing used PBMCs. The receptors shown here come from a woman aged 45-59 years in good health and CMV-seronegative. Each CDR3 is given with its conserved first and last residue. Each record gives: CDR3 protein, CDR3 DNA, J gene, clone size, D gene, V gene. The D gene is left open where the match is weak. For some rows the clone size is stated as once, few or many, or as a class when expanded; others skip it.

cdr3_aa: CASSPTGTANTGELFF
cdr3_nt: TGTGCCAGCTCACCAACCGGGACAGCGAACACCGGGGAGCTGTTTTTT
j_call: TRBJ2-2
clone_size: .
d_call: TRBD1
v_call: TRBV18

cdr3_aa: CASSSAGGYTDTQYF
cdr3_nt: TGTGCCAGCAGCTCCGCTGGAGGTTACACAGATACGCAGTATTTT
j_call: TRBJ2-3
clone_size: .
d_call: .
v_call: TRBV6-6

cdr3_aa: CASPRGFAKNIQYF
cdr3_nt: TGTGCCAGCCCCAGAGGGTTTGCCAAAAACATTCAGTACTTC
j_call: TRBJ2-4
clone_size: .
d_call: .
v_call: TRBV21-1

cdr3_aa: CASSPTILGDSYEQYF
cdr3_nt: TGCGCCAGCAGCCCCACAATCCTCGGAGATTCCTACGAGCAGTACTTC
j_call: TRBJ2-7
clone_size: few
d_call: .
v_call: TRBV5-1

cdr3_aa: CASKPPGLAGGYEQYF
cdr3_nt: TGTGCCAGCAAACCTCCCGGACTAGCGGGGGGTTACGAGCAGTACTTC
j_call: TRBJ2-7
clone_size: .
d_call: TRBD2
v_call: TRBV28

cdr3_aa: CASSPRDMGFSYNSPLHF
cdr3_nt: TGCGCCAGCAGCCCCCGGGACATGGGCTTCTCCTATAATTCACCCCTCCACTTT
j_call: TRBJ1-6
clone_size: .
d_call: .
v_call: TRBV4-1

cdr3_aa: CAWSVTGGYEQYF
cdr3_nt: TGTGCCTGGAGTGTAACAGGGGGATACGAGCAGTACTTC
j_call: TRBJ2-7
clone_size: once
d_call: TRBD1
v_call: TRBV30

cdr3_aa: CASSPKDKLNEQFF
cdr3_nt: TGTGCCAGCAGCCCTAAAGACAAGTTAAATGAGCAGTTCTTC
j_call: TRBJ2-1
clone_size: .
d_call: .
v_call: TRBV25-1

cdr3_aa: CASSQEPQEPISTDTQYF
cdr3_nt: TGTGCCAGCAGCCAAGAACCCCAAGAACCTATTAGCACAGATACGCAGTATTTT
j_call: TRBJ2-3
clone_size: .
d_call: .
v_call: TRBV14

cdr3_aa: CASRGQGIFHGYTF
cdr3_nt: TGTGCCAGCCGGGGACAGGGTATCTTCCATGGCTACACCTTC
j_call: TRBJ1-2
clone_size: .
d_call: TRBD1
v_call: TRBV6-5

cdr3_aa: CAWGGGRFDNEQFF
cdr3_nt: TGTGCCTGGGGGGGCGGGAGGTTCGACAATGAGCAGTTCTTC
j_call: TRBJ2-1
clone_size: .
d_call: TRBD2
v_call: TRBV30

cdr3_aa: CASSPRDRGRDQPQHF
cdr3_nt: TGTGCCAGTAGCCCCAGGGACAGGGGACGAGATCAGCCCCAGCATTTT
j_call: TRBJ1-5
clone_size: .
d_call: TRBD1
v_call: TRBV19

cdr3_aa: CASSSLGVAYGYTF
cdr3_nt: TGTGCCAGCAGCTCTCTAGGGGTTGCCTATGGCTACACCTTC
j_call: TRBJ1-2
clone_size: .
d_call: .
v_call: TRBV7-2

cdr3_aa: CASSYGGGRGNTEAFF
cdr3_nt: TGTGCCAGCAGTTACGGGGGGGGCCGAGGGAACACTGAAGCTTTCTTT
j_call: TRBJ1-1
clone_size: .
d_call: .
v_call: TRBV6-6

cdr3_aa: CASSYDPSTTEAFF
cdr3_nt: TGTGCCAGCAGTTACGATCCGAGCACCACTGAAGCTTTCTTT
j_call: TRBJ1-1
clone_size: .
d_call: .
v_call: TRBV6-5

cdr3_aa: CASSYSRYSNQPQHF
cdr3_nt: TGTGCCAGCAGTTACTCGCGTTATAGCAATCAGCCCCAGCATTTT
j_call: TRBJ1-5
clone_size: .
d_call: .
v_call: TRBV6-5

cdr3_aa: CASSLRTGGRETQYF
cdr3_nt: TGTGCCAGCAGTTTGCGAACAGGGGGTCGAGAGACCCAGTACTTC
j_call: TRBJ2-5
clone_size: .
d_call: TRBD1
v_call: TRBV28